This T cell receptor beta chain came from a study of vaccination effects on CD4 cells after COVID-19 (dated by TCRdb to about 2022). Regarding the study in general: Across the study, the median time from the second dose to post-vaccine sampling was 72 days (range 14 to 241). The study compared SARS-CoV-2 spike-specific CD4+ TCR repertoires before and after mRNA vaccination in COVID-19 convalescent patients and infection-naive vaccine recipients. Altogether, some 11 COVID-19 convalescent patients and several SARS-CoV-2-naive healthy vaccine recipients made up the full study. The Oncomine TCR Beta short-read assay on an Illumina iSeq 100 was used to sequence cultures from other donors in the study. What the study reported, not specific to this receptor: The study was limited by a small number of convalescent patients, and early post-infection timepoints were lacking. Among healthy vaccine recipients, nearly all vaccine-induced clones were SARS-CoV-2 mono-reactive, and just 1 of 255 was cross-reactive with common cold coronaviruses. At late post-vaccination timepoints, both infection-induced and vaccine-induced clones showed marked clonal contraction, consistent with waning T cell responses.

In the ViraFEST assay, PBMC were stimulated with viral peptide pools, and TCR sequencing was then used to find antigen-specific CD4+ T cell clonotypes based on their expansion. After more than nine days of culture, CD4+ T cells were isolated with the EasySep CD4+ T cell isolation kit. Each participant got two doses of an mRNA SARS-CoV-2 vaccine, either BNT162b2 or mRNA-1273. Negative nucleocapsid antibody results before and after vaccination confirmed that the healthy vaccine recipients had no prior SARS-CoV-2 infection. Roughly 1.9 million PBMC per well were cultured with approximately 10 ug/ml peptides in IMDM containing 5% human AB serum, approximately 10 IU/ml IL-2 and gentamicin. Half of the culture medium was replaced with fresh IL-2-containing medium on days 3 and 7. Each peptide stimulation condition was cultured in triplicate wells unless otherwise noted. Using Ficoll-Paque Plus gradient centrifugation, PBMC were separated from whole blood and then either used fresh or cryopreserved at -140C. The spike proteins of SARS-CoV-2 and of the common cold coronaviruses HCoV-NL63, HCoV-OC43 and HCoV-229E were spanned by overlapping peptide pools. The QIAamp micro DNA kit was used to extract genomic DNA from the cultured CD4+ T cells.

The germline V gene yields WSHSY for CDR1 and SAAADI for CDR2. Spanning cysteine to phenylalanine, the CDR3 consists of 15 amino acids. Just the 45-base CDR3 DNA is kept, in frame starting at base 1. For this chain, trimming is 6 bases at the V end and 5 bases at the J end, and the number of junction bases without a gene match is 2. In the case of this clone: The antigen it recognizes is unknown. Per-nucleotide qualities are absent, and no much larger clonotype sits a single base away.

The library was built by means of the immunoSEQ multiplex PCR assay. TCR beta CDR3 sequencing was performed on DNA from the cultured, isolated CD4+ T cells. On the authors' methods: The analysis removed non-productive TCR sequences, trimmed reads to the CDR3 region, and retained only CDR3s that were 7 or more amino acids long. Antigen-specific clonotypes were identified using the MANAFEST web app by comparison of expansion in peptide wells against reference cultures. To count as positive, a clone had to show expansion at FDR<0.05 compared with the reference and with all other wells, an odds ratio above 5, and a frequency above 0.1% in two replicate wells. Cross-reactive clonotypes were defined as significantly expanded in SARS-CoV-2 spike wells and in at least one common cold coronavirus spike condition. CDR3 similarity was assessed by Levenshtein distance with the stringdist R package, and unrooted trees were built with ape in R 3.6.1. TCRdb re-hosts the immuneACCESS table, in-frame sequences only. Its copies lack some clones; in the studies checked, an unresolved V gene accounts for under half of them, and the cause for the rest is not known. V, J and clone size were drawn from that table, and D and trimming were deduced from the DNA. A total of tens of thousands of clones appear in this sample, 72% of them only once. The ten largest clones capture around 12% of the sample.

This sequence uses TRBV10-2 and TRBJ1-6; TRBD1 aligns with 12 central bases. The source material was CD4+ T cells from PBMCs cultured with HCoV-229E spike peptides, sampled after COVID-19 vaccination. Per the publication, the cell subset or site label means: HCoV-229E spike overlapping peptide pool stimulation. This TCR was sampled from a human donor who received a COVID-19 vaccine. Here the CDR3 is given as CASRGQGANNSPLHF. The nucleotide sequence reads TGCGCCAGCAGGGGACAGGGGGCGAATAATTCACCCCTCCACTTT.